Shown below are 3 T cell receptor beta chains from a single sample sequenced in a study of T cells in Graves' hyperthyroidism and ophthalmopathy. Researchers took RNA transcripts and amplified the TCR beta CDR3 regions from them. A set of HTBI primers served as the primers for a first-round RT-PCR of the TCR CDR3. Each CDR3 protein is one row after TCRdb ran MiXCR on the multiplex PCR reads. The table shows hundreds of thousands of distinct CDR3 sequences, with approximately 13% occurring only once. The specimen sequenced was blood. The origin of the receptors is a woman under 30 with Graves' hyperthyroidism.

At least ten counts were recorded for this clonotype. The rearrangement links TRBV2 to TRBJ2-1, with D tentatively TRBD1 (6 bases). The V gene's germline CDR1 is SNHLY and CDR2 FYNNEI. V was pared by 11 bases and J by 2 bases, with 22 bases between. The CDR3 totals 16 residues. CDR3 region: CAQSNVDSPPYNEQFF. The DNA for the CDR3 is TGTGCCCAAAGCAACGTGGACAGTCCTCCCTACAATGAGCAGTTCTTC.

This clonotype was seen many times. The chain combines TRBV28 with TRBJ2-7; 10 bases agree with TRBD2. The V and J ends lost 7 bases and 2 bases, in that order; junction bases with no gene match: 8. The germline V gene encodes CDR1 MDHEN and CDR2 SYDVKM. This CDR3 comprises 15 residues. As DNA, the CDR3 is TGTGCCAGCATATACATAGCGGGGGGAACCTACGAGCAGTACTTC. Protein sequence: CASIYIAGGTYEQYF.

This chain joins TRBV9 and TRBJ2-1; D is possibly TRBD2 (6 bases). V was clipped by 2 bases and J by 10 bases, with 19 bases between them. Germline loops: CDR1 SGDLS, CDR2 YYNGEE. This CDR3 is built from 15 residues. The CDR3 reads CASSVWDSPVYEQFF. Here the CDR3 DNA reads TGTGCCAGCAGCGTGTGGGACTCCCCAGTCTACGAGCAGTTCTTC.